The 2 T cell receptor beta chains below were found in one sample sequenced in a study of CD8 T cells in Susac syndrome. RNA, at about 0.5 to 1 ug, was reverse transcribed with random hexamers. TCRdb reprocessed the immunoSEQ multiplex PCR reads with MiXCR, giving one entry per CDR3 protein. The sample contains about 400,000 distinct CDR3 sequences, approximately 85% of which appear only once. The sequenced material came from CD8+ T cells from PBMCs. The receptor source for this set is a human donor with multiple sclerosis.

This chain joins TRBV5-1 and TRBJ2-7, with 8 bases matching TRBD1. Per germline, CDR1 SGHRS and CDR2 YFSETQ. The length of the CDR3 is 15 residues. The junction had 7 bases not matched to a gene; V was cut back by 0 bases and J by 5 bases. CDR3 bases: TGCGCCAGCAGCTTGGCCCACAGGGGGAGCGACGAGCAGTACTTC. Residues: CASSLAHRGSDEQYF. Filled out from reference TRBV5-1 and TRBJ2-7, the complete variable domain reads KAGVTQTPRYLIKTRGQQVTLSCSPISGHRSVSWYQQTPGQGLQFLFEYFSETQRNKGNFPGRFSGRQFSNSRSEMNVSTLELGDSALYLCASSLAHRGSDEQYFGPGTRLTVT.

This sequence joins TRBV12-2 and TRBJ2-1; the D call TRBD2 from the table was never checked on the DNA. TRBV12-2 is deemed a pseudogene. The CDR3 contains 15 residues. The CDR3: CASRHGLAGNNEQFF. CDR3 in DNA: TGTGCAAGTCGCCACGGACTAGCGGGAAACAATGAGCAGTTCTTC.